Listed here is a single TCR beta chain. CDR3 length equals 15 residues. Germline CDR1 MNHEY, CDR2 SVGAGI. The junction had 16 bases not matched to a gene; V was cut back by 5 bases and J by 13 bases. Using immunoSEQ multiplex PCR, the repertoire was profiled, and TCRdb retains in-frame clones only, with some absent. The repertoire holds around 25,000 clones, with approximately 90% as singletons. This record comes from a study of blood T cell repertoires in COVID-19. The overall study: Samples representing acute and convalescent COVID-19 were sourced from the United States, Italy and Spain.

The sequenced sample was peripheral blood. J is TRBJ2-5 and V is TRBV6-5; 10 nucleotides align to TRBD2. This TCR derives from a human donor in a cohort sampled during active COVID-19. The DNA for the CDR3 is TGTGCCAGCAGTCACGGAGCTAGCGGGAGTAAGGCTGCGTACTTC. Translating it yields CASSHGASGSKAAYF.